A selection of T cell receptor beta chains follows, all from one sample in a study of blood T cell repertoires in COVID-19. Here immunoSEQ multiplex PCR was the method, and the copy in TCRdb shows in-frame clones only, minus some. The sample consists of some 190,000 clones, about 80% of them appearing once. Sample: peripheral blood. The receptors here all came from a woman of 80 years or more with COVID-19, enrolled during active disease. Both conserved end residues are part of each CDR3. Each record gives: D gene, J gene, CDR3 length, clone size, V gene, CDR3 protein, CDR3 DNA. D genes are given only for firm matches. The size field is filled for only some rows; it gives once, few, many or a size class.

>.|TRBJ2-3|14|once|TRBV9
CASSVQASADTQYF
TGTGCCAGCAGCGTTCAGGCGAGTGCAGATACGCAGTATTTT
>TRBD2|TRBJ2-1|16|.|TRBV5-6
CASSLVGLAGVNEQFF
TGTGCCAGCAGCTTAGTAGGACTAGCGGGGGTGAATGAGCAGTTCTTC
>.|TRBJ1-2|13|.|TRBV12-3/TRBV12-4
CASSVGQSYGYTF
TGTGCCAGTTCGGTCGGACAGAGCTATGGCTACACCTTC
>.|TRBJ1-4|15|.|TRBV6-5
CASTPPGDHGEKLFF
TGTGCCAGCACCCCTCCAGGGGACCATGGGGAAAAACTGTTTTTT
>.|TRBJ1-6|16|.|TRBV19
CASSNPPGVDNSPLHF
TGTGCCAGTAGTAACCCCCCGGGGGTCGATAATTCACCCCTCCACTTT
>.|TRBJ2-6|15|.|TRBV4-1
CASRKGTSGANVLTF
TGCGCCAGCAGAAAGGGGACTTCTGGGGCCAACGTCCTGACTTTC
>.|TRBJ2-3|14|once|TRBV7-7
CASSQSGRTDTQYF
TGTGCTAGCAGCCAATCGGGTCGCACAGATACGCAGTATTTT
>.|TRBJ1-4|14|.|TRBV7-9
CASSGGNVGEKLFF
TGTGCCAGCAGTGGGGGGAATGTGGGTGAAAAACTGTTTTTT
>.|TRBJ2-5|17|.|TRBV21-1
CASSNILCGGGIETQYF
TGTGCCAGCAGCAATATACTATGTGGCGGGGGGATAGAGACCCAGTACTTC
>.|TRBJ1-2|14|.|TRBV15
CATSRDGGPYGYTF
TGTGCCACCAGCAGAGACGGTGGGCCCTATGGCTACACCTTC
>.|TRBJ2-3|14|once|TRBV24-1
CATSDRGAADTQYF
TGTGCCACCAGTGACCGGGGGGCGGCAGATACGCAGTATTTT
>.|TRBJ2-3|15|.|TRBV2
CASSEEGRSGDTQYF
TGTGCCAGCAGTGAAGAGGGGCGGTCCGGAGATACGCAGTATTTT
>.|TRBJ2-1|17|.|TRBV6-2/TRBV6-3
CASTPNPFIEGGGEQFF
TGTGCCAGCACCCCGAATCCGTTTATAGAGGGTGGGGGCGAGCAGTTCTTC
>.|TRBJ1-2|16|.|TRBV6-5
CASSSYRVREDYGYTF
TGTGCCAGCAGTTCCTACCGTGTCAGGGAAGACTATGGCTACACCTTC
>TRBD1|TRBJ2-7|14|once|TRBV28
CASSDRAPPYEQYF
TGTGCCAGCTCCGACAGGGCTCCCCCTTACGAGCAGTACTTC
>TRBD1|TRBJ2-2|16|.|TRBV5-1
CASSGRQGGVAGELFF
TGCGCCAGCAGCGGAAGACAGGGGGGAGTCGCCGGGGAGCTGTTTTTT
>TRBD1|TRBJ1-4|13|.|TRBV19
CATSGTVNEKLFF
TGTGCCACCTCCGGGACAGTTAATGAAAAACTGTTTTTT
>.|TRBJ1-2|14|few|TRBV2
CASRTTGINYGYTF
TGTGCCAGCAGAACCACAGGGATTAACTATGGCTACACCTTC
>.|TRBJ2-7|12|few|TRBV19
CASSGEGYEQYF
TGTGCCAGTAGTGGAGAGGGTTACGAGCAGTACTTC
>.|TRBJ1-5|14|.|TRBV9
CASSAGIGNQPQHF
TGTGCCAGCAGCGCGGGGATTGGCAATCAGCCCCAGCATTTT
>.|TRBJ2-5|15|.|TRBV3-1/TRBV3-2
CASSQDVARQETQYF
TGTGCCAGCAGCCAAGATGTAGCGAGGCAAGAGACCCAGTACTTC
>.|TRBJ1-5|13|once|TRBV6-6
CASRHRVGQPQHF
TGTGCCAGCAGGCACAGGGTCGGTCAGCCCCAGCATTTT
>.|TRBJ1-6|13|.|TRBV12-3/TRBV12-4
CASRRFLDSPLHF
TGTGCCAGTCGGAGGTTTCTGGATTCACCCCTCCACTTT
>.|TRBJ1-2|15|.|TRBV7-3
CASSLRQGRADGYTF
TGTGCCAGCAGCTTACGTCAGGGTCGGGCGGATGGCTACACCTTC
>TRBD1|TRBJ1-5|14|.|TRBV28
CASSSTGAGQPQHF
TGTGCCAGCAGTTCGACAGGGGCGGGACAGCCCCAGCATTTT
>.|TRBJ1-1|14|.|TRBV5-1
CASSFTGMNTEAFF
TGCGCCAGCAGCTTCACAGGCATGAACACTGAAGCTTTCTTT
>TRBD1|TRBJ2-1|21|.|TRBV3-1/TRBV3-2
CASSQVGPGQGAPTSYNEQFF
TGTGCCAGCAGCCAAGTAGGTCCGGGACAGGGGGCCCCAACGTCCTACAATGAGCAGTTCTTC